The rows below give T cell receptor beta chains drawn from one sample of a study of Graves' ophthalmopathy and Graves' hyperthyroidism. TCRdb re-analysed the multiplex PCR reads in MiXCR, keeping a single row per CDR3 protein. The sample shows about 740,000 distinct CDR3 sequences, roughly 40% of them seen only once. What was sequenced was peripheral blood. Receptor source: an adult man with Graves' ophthalmopathy. Both conserved end residues are part of each CDR3. D genes are given only for firm matches. Expanded clones are given a class, and other clones once, few, many or no size at all.

v_gene: TRBV7-9; j_gene: TRBJ2-5; d_gene: TRBD2; abundance: .; CDR3aa: CASSSPNPGASGGKTQYF; CDR3nt: TGTGCCAGCAGCTCACCAAATCCTGGGGCTAGCGGGGGGAAGACCCAGTACTTC
v_gene: TRBV2; j_gene: TRBJ2-5; d_gene: TRBD2; abundance: .; CDR3aa: CASRPITGGGFGTQYF; CDR3nt: TGTGCCAGCAGACCCATAACGGGAGGAGGATTTGGGACCCAGTACTTC
v_gene: TRBV9; j_gene: TRBJ1-2; d_gene: .; abundance: .; CDR3aa: CASNHGGNYGYTF; CDR3nt: TGTGCCAGCAACCATGGGGGTAACTATGGCTACACCTTC
v_gene: TRBV19; j_gene: TRBJ1-4; d_gene: TRBD1; abundance: many; CDR3aa: CASSRQGDEKLFF; CDR3nt: TGTGCCAGTAGCAGACAGGGAGATGAAAAACTGTTTTTT
v_gene: TRBV25-1; j_gene: TRBJ2-7; d_gene: .; abundance: once; CDR3aa: CASVGPSAYEQYF; CDR3nt: TGTGCCAGCGTAGGGCCTAGCGCCTACGAGCAGTACTTC
v_gene: TRBV7-9; j_gene: TRBJ1-2; d_gene: TRBD1; abundance: .; CDR3aa: CASSLVPGQGEGYTF; CDR3nt: TGTGCCAGCAGCCTCGTTCCGGGACAGGGGGAGGGCTACACCTTC
v_gene: TRBV9; j_gene: TRBJ1-2; d_gene: .; abundance: .; CDR3aa: CASSAEDSFSYGYTF; CDR3nt: TGTGCCAGCAGCGCCGAGGACAGTTTTAGCTATGGCTACACCTTC
v_gene: TRBV10-3; j_gene: TRBJ2-7; d_gene: .; abundance: many; CDR3aa: CATTDRWNEQYF; CDR3nt: TGTGCCACCACGGATCGTTGGAACGAGCAGTACTTC
v_gene: TRBV20-1; j_gene: TRBJ1-2; d_gene: .; abundance: few; CDR3aa: CSARRQRGYTF; CDR3nt: TGCAGTGCTAGAAGGCAACGCGGCTACACCTTC
v_gene: TRBV19; j_gene: TRBJ1-2; d_gene: .; abundance: many; CDR3aa: CASQKAGRAYGYTF; CDR3nt: TGTGCCAGCCAAAAGGCAGGGAGAGCATATGGCTACACCTTC
v_gene: TRBV20-1; j_gene: TRBJ1-5; d_gene: .; abundance: few; CDR3aa: CSAITKWESNQPQHF; CDR3nt: TGCAGTGCTATCACAAAATGGGAGAGCAATCAGCCCCAGCATTTT
v_gene: TRBV20-1; j_gene: TRBJ1-1; d_gene: .; abundance: .; CDR3aa: CSARDPGRMEAFF; CDR3nt: TGCAGTGCTAGAGATCCAGGGCGGATGGAAGCTTTCTTT
v_gene: TRBV10-3; j_gene: TRBJ2-7; d_gene: .; abundance: many; CDR3aa: CAISAEQGSIYEQYF; CDR3nt: TGTGCCATCAGTGCGGAACAGGGTTCAATCTACGAGCAGTACTTC
v_gene: TRBV24-1; j_gene: TRBJ1-5; d_gene: .; abundance: .; CDR3aa: CAGSLGNQPQHF; CDR3nt: TGTGCCGGCAGTTTAGGCAATCAGCCCCAGCATTTT